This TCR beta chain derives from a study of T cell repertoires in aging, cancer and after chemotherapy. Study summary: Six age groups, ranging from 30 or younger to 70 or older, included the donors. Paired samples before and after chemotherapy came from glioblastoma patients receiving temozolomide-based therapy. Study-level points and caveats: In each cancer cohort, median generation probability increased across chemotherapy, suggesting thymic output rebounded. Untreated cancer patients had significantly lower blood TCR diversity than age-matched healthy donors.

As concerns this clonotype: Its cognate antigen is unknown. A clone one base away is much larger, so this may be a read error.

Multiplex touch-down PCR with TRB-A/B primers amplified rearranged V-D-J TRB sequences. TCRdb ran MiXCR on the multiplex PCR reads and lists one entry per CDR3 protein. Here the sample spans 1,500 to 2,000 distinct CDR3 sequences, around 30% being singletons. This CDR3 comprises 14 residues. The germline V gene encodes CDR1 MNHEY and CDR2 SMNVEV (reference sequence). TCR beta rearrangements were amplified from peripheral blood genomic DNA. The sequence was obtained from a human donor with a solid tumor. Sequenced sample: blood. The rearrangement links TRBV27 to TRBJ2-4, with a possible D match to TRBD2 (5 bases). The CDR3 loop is CASSFGRAKNILYF. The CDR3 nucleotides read TGTGCCAGCTCCTTTGGGAGAGCCAAAAACATTCTGTACTTC.